Included here is one T cell receptor (beta chain) sequence, with context. Its antigen is not yet known. No base-level quality is on record; no much larger clone is a single base apart. The CDR3 goes from the cysteine to the phenylalanine over 16 residues. This entry keeps only the CDR3 DNA: 48 bases, framed from base 1. CDR1 and CDR2 were assigned from the germline V gene (reference sequence) as SEHNR and FQNEAQ. V loses 4 bases at its end and J loses 4 bases; junction bases beyond the gene matches: 12. Every donor was a healthy Caucasian. Three pairs of female monozygotic twins, all aged 18 to 29 years, were included in the twin cohort. Positive isolation kits from Invitrogen were used to isolate CD4+ and CD8+ T cell populations. Libraries were made using 5' RACE. The sample was run on an Illumina HiSeq 2000. Template switching introduced a universal primer binding site; the final cDNA contained a unique molecular identifier, enabling accurate counting of TCR cDNA molecules. Specific primers in the conserved constant-segment region were used to synthesize first-strand cDNA for TCR alpha and beta chains. To control for contamination, each cDNA library was double barcoded with a SMART-Mk sample barcode plus Illumina barcodes. TruSeq adapter sequences, together with Illumina sample barcodes, were added in two successive PCR steps. The TCR alpha and beta cDNA libraries were sequenced on the Illumina HiSeq platform using custom primers. The published analysis was carried out like this. Raw reads were processed with MiGEC to extract unique molecular identifiers, and MiXCR was used to determine CDR3 positions. Recombination models were inferred per individual with the repgenHMM and IGoR tools using an EM algorithm. Shared clonotype analysis was performed with the tcR package in R, normalizing sharing by the product of cloneset sizes. To study raw recombination without the effects of thymic and clonal selection, out-of-frame nonproductive sequences were analyzed. In-frame beta chains were kept once TCRdb had trimmed the public reads at Q25 with fastp and called clones with MiXCR. Each record represents a unique CDR3 protein, reported with the most common genes and DNA among its rows. TCRdb's processing, not the authors', yielded these V and J calls. Recorded for this sample are under 500,000 distinct CDR3 sequences; roughly an eighth of them occurred a single time. The ten most abundant clones make up approximately 0.98% of the sample.

This sample is part of a study of identical twins (dated by TCRdb to 2016 to 2017). The study in broad terms: To test whether fetal clonotypes persist, the study used deep sequencing on TCR alpha and beta repertoires from monozygotic twins, unrelated adults of various ages, and cord blood. Replicate twin experiments were performed at different times using different library preparation protocols to rule out contamination. The investigation overall reported the following: Invariant T cells such as MAIT and iNKT could partly confound zero-insertion analyses, though diverse VJ usage argued against this for most clonotypes. In monozygotic twins, recombination models systematically underestimated out-of-frame TCR alpha sharing, but the models matched the sharing seen between unrelated individuals. Compared with coincidental sharing between unrelated individuals, an excess of low generation-probability sequences was observed among out-of-frame TCR alpha sequences shared between twins. In beta out-of-frame sequences, excess twin sharing was weaker, because having fewer shared sequences lowered the signal-to-noise ratio. Because the same donors could not be followed over many years, the conclusions depended on cross-sectional statistical analysis. Fewer insertions were carried by abundant cord blood beta clonotypes, a similar but weaker trend appeared in young adult naive repertoires, and no such trend appeared in memory repertoires.

This same sample was also part of a study on yellow fever vaccine responses in identical twins. From the second report: According to the authors, in identical twins the way T cells responded to vaccination appeared partly convergent and partly personalized. In the study, vaccine-responding T cell clones were precisely tracked in identical twins.

The chain was built from TRBV7-9 and TRBJ2-5, and 7 bases in between align with TRBD1. The specimen sequenced was CD4+ T cells sorted from blood. The sequence was collected from a woman under 30 in good health. CDR3 protein: CASSSLGWDSRETQYF. Here is the DNA: TGTGCCAGCAGCTCATTGGGATGGGACAGTCGAGAGACCCAGTACTTC. Joined to the reference TRBV7-9 and TRBJ2-5 proteins, this CDR3 gives the full variable domain: DTGVSQNPRHKITKRGQNVTFRCDPISEHNRLYWYRQTLGQGPEFLTYFQNEAQLEKSRLLSDRFSAERPKGSFSTLEIQRTEQGDSAMYLCASSSLGWDSRETQYFGPGTRLLVL.